Below, 25 T cell receptor beta chains from the same sample are listed, as sequenced in a study of T cell repertoires in cytomegalovirus infection. MiXCR, applied by TCRdb to the reads, yields one record per CDR3 protein. The table records 450,000 to 650,000 distinct CDR3 sequences, about 39% of them present only once. Their antigens remain unidentified. The specimen was cultured PBMCs, collected from culture after CMV antigen stimulation. The receptors here all came from a human donor in good health (CMV status not recorded). Some clones in this sample may be carry-over from other donors' samples.

V usage is TRBV27 and J usage is TRBJ1-1; D is unresolved. V was pared by 7 bases and J by 2 bases, with 8 bases between. Per germline, CDR1 MNHEY and CDR2 SMNVEV (reference sequence). The length of the CDR3 is 12 residues. CDR3 DNA: TGTGCCAGCAAGACGGGAAACACTGAAGCTTTCTTT. Translation: CASKTGNTEAFF.

The chain recombines TRBV7-6 with TRBJ1-5; tentatively, D is TRBD1 (5 bases). V lost 5 bases and J 2 bases, leaving 13 bases between the germline ends. This CDR3 spans 15 amino acids. Germline CDR1 is SGHVS and CDR2 is FNYEAQ. This CDR3 reads CASSAGMGGNQPQHF. The CDR3 coding sequence is TGTGCCAGCAGCGCCGGGATGGGGGGCAATCAGCCCCAGCATTTT.

This chain joins TRBV14 and TRBJ2-5, with unresolved D. CDR1 SGHDN and CDR2 FVKESK come from the germline V gene. Between the trimmed V and J ends, which lost 1 base and 7 bases, there was a span of 10 bases. The CDR3 consists of 13 residues. CDR3 sequence (DNA): TGTGCCAGCAGCCAAGTTTACAGCTGGACCCAGTACTTC. It yields the protein CASSQVYSWTQYF.

The rearrangement uses TRBV29-1 and TRBJ1-2, with D hard to call. V lost 7 bases and J 4 bases, leaving 13 bases between the germline ends. The germline V gene has CDR1 SQVTM and CDR2 ANQGSEA. The CDR3 sequence is 12 residues long. In DNA, the CDR3 is TGCAGCGCCGCGCGCGATCTCTATGGCTACACCTTC. Its translation: CSAARDLYGYTF.

This chain links TRBV5-4 with TRBJ2-1; 8 bases align to TRBD2. The CDR3 spans 17 residues. Germline CDR1 and CDR2: SGHNT and YYREEE (reference sequence). Trimming removed 5 bases from V and 4 bases from J; junction bases left unmatched: 14. The CDR3 protein is CASSSDSGLADYNEQFF. The CDR3 bases are TGTGCCAGCAGTTCGGACAGCGGACTAGCAGATTACAATGAGCAGTTCTTC.

This clonotype was observed a few times. The rearrangement uses TRBV7-2 and TRBJ1-5, with D possibly matching TRBD1 (5 bases). Trimming took 4 bases from V and 4 from J, leaving 14 bases between them. The germline V gene has CDR1 SGHTA and CDR2 FQGNSA. This CDR3 region has 15 residues. The DNA for the CDR3 is TGTGCCAGCAGCTCCCAAGGGGCCTTAAATCAGCCCCAGCATTTT. Its translation is CASSSQGALNQPQHF.

The gene calls are TRBV4-1 and TRBJ1-2; TRBD1 aligns across 8 bases. CDR1 and CDR2 (germline): MGHRA, YSYEKL. The CDR3 contains 15 residues. The trim removed 1 base at V and 9 bases at J, leaving 10 bases unmatched. DNA of the CDR3: TGCGCCAGCAGCCAAGCTAAAGGGACAGGTTGGCGCTACACCTTC. Its protein is CASSQAKGTGWRYTF.

This clonotype turned up a few times. This rearrangement joins TRBV15 to TRBJ2-1; TRBD2 matches at 7 bases. CDR3 length equals 19 residues. Germline CDR1 reads LNHNV; CDR2 reads YYDKDF (reference sequence). V shed 0 bases and J 5 bases; nucleotides not matched to a gene: 16. The CDR3 protein is CATSRDLLARLVQNNEQFF. CDR3 bases: TGTGCCACCAGCAGAGATCTACTAGCGCGTTTGGTCCAAAACAATGAGCAGTTCTTC.

This chain links TRBV20-1 with TRBJ1-6; TRBD1 matches 9 bases. Germline V gene lookup returns CDR1 DFQATT and CDR2 SNEGSKA (reference sequence). This CDR3 region has 13 residues. V dropped 6 bases and J dropped 10; count of bases not matched to a gene: 7. In DNA form, the CDR3 reads TGCAGTGCCAGCGGGACAGGGTTCTCACCCCTCCACTTT. This translates into CSASGTGFSPLHF.

This clonotype has just a few counts. This chain joins TRBV7-6 and TRBJ2-3; D ambiguous. The CDR3 is made up of 13 amino acids. Germline loops: CDR1 SGHVS, CDR2 FNYEAQ. V gave up 5 bases and J gave up 2 bases, with 8 bases separating them. In DNA form, the CDR3 reads TGTGCCAGCAGCCAGGAAATCACAGATACGCAGTATTTT. As protein: CASSQEITDTQYF.

J is TRBJ2-5 and V is TRBV29-1, with D possibly matching TRBD2 (6 bases). Germline V gene sequence: CDR1 SQVTM, CDR2 ANQGSEA. The length of the CDR3 is 12 residues. Trimming removed 7 bases from V and 4 bases from J, with 13 bases in between. CDR3 DNA sequence: TGCAGCGCCGGGGGTGGAGGAGAGACCCAGTACTTC. Its translation: CSAGGGGETQYF.

This clonotype was detected a few times. The rearrangement links TRBV19 to TRBJ1-3, with 12 positions matching TRBD1. The CDR3 has 15 amino acids. With 10 bases clipped from V and 3 bases from J, the junction kept 7 bases outside the gene matches. Germline assignment: CDR1 LNHDA and CDR2 SQIVND (reference sequence). The CDR3 sequence: CANPGQGALGNTIYF. DNA for the CDR3: TGTGCCAATCCGGGACAGGGGGCGCTTGGAAACACCATATATTTT.

The CDR3 loop reads CASSQGAGTQHF. The CDR3 DNA reads TGCGCCAGCAGCCAAGGGGCAGGGACCCAGCATTTT. The chain is built from TRBV4-1 and TRBJ1-5; a possible D gene is TRBD1 (5 bases). The CDR3 loop spans 12 amino acids. The V gene's germline CDR1 is MGHRA and CDR2 YSYEKL. V shed 1 base and J shed 11 bases, with 9 bases lying between them.

The rearrangement links TRBV11-2 to TRBJ2-4, with D tentatively TRBD1 or TRBD2 (5 bases each). This CDR3 has 16 residues. V was shortened by 5 bases and J by 4 bases, with 18 bases between the two germline ends. The germline V gene has CDR1 SGHAT and CDR2 FQNNGV. The CDR3 DNA sequence: TGTGCCAGCAGCCCTCGGGGCAGGAGCTTGAAAAACATTCAGTACTTC. This codes for CASSPRGRSLKNIQYF.

The chain uses TRBV7-2 and TRBJ1-3; D is ambiguous. The CDR3 is made up of 15 amino acids. The V end lost 1 base, the J end lost 7 bases, and 14 bases lay between the germline ends. Germline-derived CDR1 and CDR2 are SGHTA and FQGNSA. The CDR3 coding sequence is TGTGCCAGCAGCTTAGATCTGAATCTAGAGAACACCATATATTTT. Translating gives CASSLDLNLENTIYF.

This clonotype was seen more than once but under ten times. V gene TRBV20-1 combines with J gene TRBJ2-5; no firm D call. The CDR3 sequence is 13 residues long. Looked up from germline, CDR1 is DFQATT and CDR2 is SNEGSKA (reference sequence). The V end lost 3 bases, the J end lost 0 bases, and 8 bases lay between the germline ends. As DNA, the CDR3 is TGCAGTGCTAGTGTGGCCTACCAAGAGACCCAGTACTTC. Translating it yields CSASVAYQETQYF.

Comment on this clonotype: The junction does not match germline at one end; this may be a read error. This chain joins TRBV7-2 and TRBJ2-7; 8 bases map to TRBD2. This CDR3 is 14 amino acids long. Germline-derived CDR1 and CDR2 are SGHTA and FQGNSA. CDR3 nucleotide sequence: TGTGCCGGCAGCTCCGGGACTAGTCTCTACGAGCAGTACTTC. It yields the protein CAGSSGTSLYEQYF.

This clonotype was seen more than once but under ten times. V is TRBV4-1 and J is TRBJ1-1, with 10 bases identical to TRBD1. The CDR3 runs to 20 residues. Germline-derived CDR1 and CDR2 are MGHRA and YSYEKL. V was pared by 4 bases and J by 6 bases, with 23 bases of the junction left unmatched. The CDR3: CASSRPRLGTGAPVGAEAFF. In DNA form, the CDR3 reads TGCGCCAGCAGCCGCCCCCGTCTCGGGACAGGGGCCCCGGTGGGCGCTGAAGCTTTCTTT.

The rearrangement joins TRBV27 to TRBJ2-7, with unresolved D. V was trimmed by 5 bases and J by 3 bases, leaving 11 bases between them. CDR3 length: 13 amino acids. Germline CDR1 MNHEY, CDR2 SMNVEV (reference sequence). CDR3 loop: CASSTPWGYEQYF. CDR3 coding DNA: TGTGCCAGCAGTACCCCGTGGGGCTACGAGCAGTACTTC.

This chain connects TRBV7-9 to TRBJ1-6; 7 nucleotides line up with TRBD1. V was pared by 5 bases and J by 9 bases, with 7 bases of the junction left unmatched. The germline V gene encodes CDR1 SEHNR and CDR2 FQNEAQ (reference sequence). There are 14 residues in the CDR3. CDR3 DNA: TGTGCCAGCAGCGAAGAGGGGGCCTTTTCACCCCTCCACTTT. Its protein is CASSEEGAFSPLHF.

This sequence joins TRBV29-1 and TRBJ2-5, with a weak D call TRBD1 (6 bases). Trimming stripped 7 bases from V and 7 bases from J, with 13 bases between. Germline-derived CDR1 and CDR2 are SQVTM and ANQGSEA. The CDR3 is 11 residues long. The CDR3 is CSDGQSGTQYF. The CDR3 DNA follows: TGCAGCGATGGACAGAGCGGGACCCAGTACTTC.

This clonotype has just a few counts. This chain links TRBV4-2 with TRBJ2-2; 9 bases fit TRBD2. Per germline, CDR1 LGHNA and CDR2 YNFKEQ. CDR3 length equals 18 residues. Trimming at V came to 0 bases and at J to 4 bases, leaving 9 bases not matched to a gene. CDR3 sequence reads: CASSQDYGRGGLTGELFF. The CDR3 DNA reads TGTGCCAGCAGCCAAGATTATGGGCGGGGGGGCCTCACCGGGGAGCTGTTTTTT.

This chain connects TRBV29-1 to TRBJ2-5; 7 nucleotides agree with TRBD2. V gave up 3 bases and J gave up 4 bases; unmatched junction bases: 2. CDR1 SQVTM and CDR2 ANQGSEA come from the germline V gene. The length of the CDR3 is 12 residues. For the CDR3, the DNA is TGCAGCGTTGACACGGGAGGAGAGACCCAGTACTTC. Its translation: CSVDTGGETQYF.

The rearrangement uses TRBV7-9 and TRBJ1-3, with TRBD1 as a possible D gene (5 bases). Per germline, CDR1 SEHNR and CDR2 FQNEAQ (reference sequence). Trimming stripped 2 bases from V and 0 bases from J, with 11 bases between. The CDR3 has 16 amino acids. Here the CDR3 DNA reads TGTGCCAGCAGCTTATTAGAAGGGACCTCTGGAAACACCATATATTTT. Translating it yields CASSLLEGTSGNTIYF.

In this sample, this clonotype turned up many times. The chain combines TRBV7-9 with TRBJ2-3; no clear D. Germline V gene lookup returns CDR1 SEHNR and CDR2 FQNEAQ (reference sequence). The V end lost 5 bases, the J end lost 3 bases, and 3 bases lay between the germline ends. The CDR3 contains 11 residues. CDR3 sequence reads: CASSHTDTQYF. The DNA for the CDR3 is TGTGCCAGCAGCCATACAGATACGCAGTATTTT.